Below, 31 T cell receptor beta chains from the same sample are listed, as sequenced in a study of OX40 agonist ivuxolimab in advanced cancers. Measured with immunoSEQ multiplex PCR; TCRdb has only the in-frame clones, and not every one. The sample has some 32,000 clones, 84% seen once. Here the sequenced sample was CD4+ or CD8+ T cells sorted from blood, taken in a trial of the OX40 agonist ivuxolimab. These TCRs come from an adult with an advanced solid tumor such as melanoma, head and neck, liver or kidney cancer.

The V call is TRBV9, the J call TRBJ2-7; D gene unclear. CDR3 size: 15 residues. V was pared by 0 bases and J by 2 bases, with 12 bases between. Germline V lookup: CDR1 SGDLS, CDR2 YYNGEE. The CDR3 DNA is TGTGCCAGCAGCGTAGGAGGTCAGGCGCCCTACGAGCAGTACTTC. Its translation is CASSVGGQAPYEQYF.

The CDR3 DNA follows: TGCGCCAGCAGCTTACAGGGGGCGGGTGGAAACACCATATATTTT. Its protein is CASSLQGAGGNTIYF. The J gene is TRBJ1-3, the V gene TRBV5-1; TRBD1 matches 9 bases. Germline CDR1 is SGHRS and CDR2 is YFSETQ. The CDR3 loop spans 15 amino acids. V lost 2 bases and J lost 3; bases outside the gene matches: 3. The complete variable domain, with remaining parts taken from reference TRBV5-1 and TRBJ1-3, reads KAGVTQTPRYLIKTRGQQVTLSCSPISGHRSVSWYQQTPGQGLQFLFEYFSETQRNKGNFPGRFSGRQFSNSRSEMNVSTLELGDSALYLCASSLQGAGGNTIYFGEGSWLTVV.

The chain employs TRBV4-2 and TRBJ1-1, with TRBD1 identical over 8 bases. The CDR3 spans 15 residues. V shed 4 bases and J 3 bases; nucleotides not matched to a gene: 7. Germline V gene sequence: CDR1 LGHNA, CDR2 YNFKEQ. In nucleotides, the CDR3 is TGTGCCAGCAGCCGAAAGACAGGGGATGACACTGAAGCTTTCTTT. It yields the protein CASSRKTGDDTEAFF.

This chain connects TRBV5-6 to TRBJ1-5; maybe TRBD1 (5 bases). The CDR3 contains 13 residues. Germline assignment: CDR1 SGHDT and CDR2 YYEEEE. V gave up 4 bases and J gave up 7 bases, with 12 bases separating them. The CDR3 DNA is TGTGCCAGCAGCCCCAGGGCGGGACAGCCCCAGCATTTT. It translates to CASSPRAGQPQHF.

The rearrangement links TRBV4-1 to TRBJ2-2; possibly TRBD1 for D (6 bases). Germline CDR1 MGHRA, CDR2 YSYEKL. V was trimmed by 2 bases and J by 10 bases, leaving 17 bases between them. The CDR3 totals 15 residues. The DNA for the CDR3 is TGCGCCAGCAGCCAAAGGGGGACGGACGGAGAGGAGCTGTTTTTT. Translated: CASSQRGTDGEELFF.

This chain connects TRBV11-2 to TRBJ2-5, with 7 bases fitting TRBD1. Germline CDR1 and CDR2: SGHAT and FQNNGV. The CDR3 loop spans 17 amino acids. J was trimmed by 0 bases and V by 0 bases; bases with no gene match: 7. The CDR3 DNA reads as TGTGCCAGCAGCTTAGAACAGACAGGGACGTACCAAGAGACCCAGTACTTC. It specifies CASSLEQTGTYQETQYF.

The CDR3 coding sequence is TGTGCCAGCAGCCAAGGGGAAGACGAGCAGTACTTC. Its translation is CASSQGEDEQYF. The chain recombines TRBV4-2 with TRBJ2-7; D unclear. The CDR3 spans 12 residues. The germline V gene has CDR1 LGHNA and CDR2 YNFKEQ. V lost 1 base to trimming and J lost 5 bases, with 6 bases between them.

The gene calls are TRBV5-1 and TRBJ2-7; D ambiguous. Germline values: CDR1 SGHRS, CDR2 YFSETQ. The CDR3 is 12 amino acids. Between the trimmed V and J ends, which lost 2 bases and 6 bases, there was a span of 9 bases. CDR3: CASSFNSVEQYF. The CDR3 nucleotides are TGCGCCAGCAGCTTTAACAGTGTCGAGCAGTACTTC. The whole variable domain, remainder taken from reference TRBV5-1 and TRBJ2-7, is KAGVTQTPRYLIKTRGQQVTLSCSPISGHRSVSWYQQTPGQGLQFLFEYFSETQRNKGNFPGRFSGRQFSNSRSEMNVSTLELGDSALYLCASSFNSVEQYFGPGTRLTVT.

V usage is TRBV2 and J usage is TRBJ2-1; possibly TRBD1 for D (6 bases). From germline, CDR1 is SNHLY and CDR2 FYNNEI. Trimming took off 8 bases at V and 5 bases at J, with 16 bases between the two ends. This CDR3 comprises 14 residues. CDR3 in amino acids: CASPPGQKDNEQFF. DNA of the CDR3: TGTGCCAGCCCTCCCGGACAGAAGGACAATGAGCAGTTCTTC. The full variable domain, rest sourced from reference TRBV2 and TRBJ2-1, is EPEVTQTPSHQVTQMGQEVILRCVPISNHLYFYWYRQILGQKVEFLVSFYNNEISEKSEIFDDQFSVERPDGSNFTLKIRSTKLEDSAMYFCASPPGQKDNEQFFGPGTRLTVL.

This clone was recorded only once. In DNA, the CDR3 is TGTGCCAGCAGTGAAGTGAGGTCAAGGGAGACCCAGTACTTC. As protein: CASSEVRSRETQYF. The chain uses TRBV2 and TRBJ2-5; D ambiguous. Germline loops: CDR1 SNHLY, CDR2 FYNNEI. The CDR3 contains 14 residues. Trimming took off 1 base at V and 5 bases at J, with 11 bases between the two ends. Supplemented by reference TRBV2 and TRBJ2-5, the full variable domain reads EPEVTQTPSHQVTQMGQEVILRCVPISNHLYFYWYRQILGQKVEFLVSFYNNEISEKSEIFDDQFSVERPDGSNFTLKIRSTKLEDSAMYFCASSEVRSRETQYFGPGTRLLVL.

The chain couples TRBV11-2 to TRBJ2-7, with TRBD1 identical over 12 bases. The CDR3 contains 15 residues. The V gene's germline CDR1 is SGHAT and CDR2 FQNNGV. V gave up 5 bases and J gave up 2 bases; unmatched junction bases: 4. The CDR3 sequence: CASSARDRGPYEQYF. In DNA, the CDR3 is TGTGCCAGCAGCGCCCGGGACAGGGGGCCCTACGAGCAGTACTTC.

This clone turned up a few times. The gene calls are TRBV6-4 and TRBJ2-2; 10 bases are a match to TRBD1. The CDR3 extends over 15 amino acids. With 4 bases clipped from V and 6 bases from J, the junction kept 5 bases outside the gene matches. CDR1 is MRHNA and CDR2 is SNTAGT in the germline V gene. The CDR3 sequence: CASSAGTGEAGELFF. CDR3 bases: TGTGCCAGCAGTGCTGGGACAGGGGAAGCCGGGGAGCTGTTTTTT.

The V call is TRBV5-4, the J call TRBJ2-6; D may be TRBD1 (5 bases). The V end lost 0 bases, the J end lost 0 bases, and 13 bases lay between the germline ends. This CDR3 spans 18 amino acids. Germline-derived CDR1 and CDR2 are SGHNT and YYREEE (reference sequence). In DNA form, the CDR3 reads TGTGCCAGCAGCTTGGACGAACAGGCGTTCTCTGGGGCCAACGTCCTGACTTTC. Translation: CASSLDEQAFSGANVLTF.

The V and J genes are TRBV6-5 and TRBJ2-7; no definite D call. The CDR3 is 12 amino acids. The V and J ends lost 2 bases and 5 bases respectively, with 7 bases between them. Germline CDR1 MNHEY, CDR2 SVGAGI. The CDR3: CASSYGQHEQYF. The CDR3 DNA sequence: TGTGCCAGCAGTTACGGCCAACACGAGCAGTACTTC.

The chain combines TRBV5-1 with TRBJ1-2; D gene unclear. Per germline, CDR1 SGHRS and CDR2 YFSETQ. This CDR3 spans 13 amino acids. The V end was cut by 7 bases, the J end by 2 bases, with 12 bases between. DNA of the CDR3: TGCGCCAGCCGGGCAGTGATGAACTATGGCTACACCTTC. This codes for CASRAVMNYGYTF.

The chain links TRBV7-9 to TRBJ1-1; 9 nucleotides match TRBD1. This CDR3 region has 14 residues. The trim removed 4 bases at V and 1 base at J, leaving 1 base unmatched. CDR1 and CDR2 from the germline V gene are SEHNR and FQNEAQ (reference sequence). The CDR3 DNA sequence: TGTGCCAGCAGCTCGGGACAGGGGAACACTGAAGCTTTCTTT. It translates to CASSSGQGNTEAFF.

CDR3 region: CASSLREGDNEKLFF. CDR3 nucleotide sequence: TGTGCCAGCAGCCTCAGGGAAGGGGATAATGAAAAACTGTTTTTT. The chain carries TRBV5-5 and TRBJ1-4, with D possibly matching TRBD1 (5 bases). Per germline, CDR1 SGHKS and CDR2 YYEKEE (reference sequence). There are 15 residues in the CDR3. The V gene lost 4 bases and the J gene lost 4 bases, with 14 bases spanning the gap.

CDR3 sequence (DNA): TGTGCCAGCACCGTCGGAAACCGGTACGAGCAGTACTTC. This gives the protein CASTVGNRYEQYF. The rearrangement joins TRBV13 to TRBJ2-7; D is unresolved. CDR3 length equals 13 residues. Trimming stripped 7 bases from V and 4 bases from J, with 14 bases between. Germline-derived CDR1 and CDR2 are PRHDT and FYEKMQ (reference sequence).

This clone has more than one count but fewer than ten. The chain combines TRBV28 with TRBJ1-2; unclear D gene. The CDR3 sequence is 15 residues long. Germline V gene sequence: CDR1 MDHEN, CDR2 SYDVKM. V was cut by 5 bases and J by 0 bases, with 13 bases left in between. This CDR3 reads CASSTLTVPNYGYTF. Written as DNA, the CDR3 is TGTGCCAGCAGTACCCTTACAGTACCTAACTATGGCTACACCTTC.

This chain joins TRBV6-5 and TRBJ2-7; D remains ambiguous. In germline, CDR1 is MNHEY, CDR2 SVGAGI. The CDR3 has 13 amino acids. V dropped 5 bases and J dropped 2 bases, with 10 bases sitting between them. The CDR3 DNA reads TGTGCCAGCAGTAGGCAGTCCCCCTACGAGCAGTACTTC. Residues: CASSRQSPYEQYF.

The chain couples TRBV7-6 to TRBJ2-5; D unclear. Trimming left V 3 bases short and J 3 bases short, with 5 bases between. Germline V lookup: CDR1 SGHVS, CDR2 FNYEAQ. The CDR3 loop spans 12 amino acids. CDR3 bases: TGTGCCAGCAGCTTGGGCGAAGAGACCCAGTACTTC. This codes for CASSLGEETQYF.

The CDR3 sequence is CASSIVGWDTQYF. CDR3 sequence (DNA): TGTGCCAGTAGTATAGTTGGGTGGGATACGCAGTATTTT. The chain couples TRBV19 to TRBJ2-3, with D unresolved. The CDR3 is made up of 13 amino acids. Germline V CDR1 and CDR2: LNHDA, SQIVND (reference sequence). Trimming left V 1 base short and J 6 bases short, with 8 bases between.

The chain is built from TRBV28 and TRBJ2-7; either TRBD1 or TRBD2 may supply D (5 bases each). In germline, CDR1 is MDHEN, CDR2 SYDVKM. Trimming left V 6 bases short and J 3 bases short, with 27 bases between. The CDR3 extends over 18 amino acids. CDR3 protein: CASSYARLWDPLGYEQYF. CDR3 coding DNA: TGTGCCAGCAGCTATGCTCGTTTGTGGGACCCCCTAGGCTACGAGCAGTACTTC.

This chain links TRBV7-6 with TRBJ2-7; D gene uncertain. Trimming took 1 base from V and 1 from J, leaving 8 bases between them. Germline values: CDR1 SGHVS, CDR2 FNYEAQ. The CDR3 runs 14 residues. CDR3 bases: TGTGCCAGCAGCTTAGGGCAGGAATCCTACGAGCAGTACTTC. Its translation: CASSLGQESYEQYF.

This clone has just one count. The chain joins TRBV25-1 to TRBJ1-2, with 9 bases that match TRBD1. The CDR3 loop spans 14 amino acids. The germline CDR1 and CDR2 sequences are MGHDK and SYGVNS. Unmatched junction bases numbered 6, after V lost 2 bases and J lost 8 bases. The DNA of the CDR3 is TGTGCCAGCAGTGAACGGGGACAGGGAATGGGCTACACCTTC. Its translation is CASSERGQGMGYTF.

This clone was counted a single time. The rearrangement links TRBV27 to TRBJ2-2, with TRBD2 identical over 13 bases. V trimming: 5 bases; J trimming: 7 bases; junction bases outside the gene matches: 7. Germline lookup yields CDR1 MNHEY and CDR2 SMNVEV (reference sequence). This CDR3 spans 16 amino acids. CDR3 region: CASSQGLAGMIGELFF. The CDR3 DNA follows: TGTGCCAGCAGTCAGGGACTAGCGGGGATGATCGGGGAGCTGTTTTTT.

Comment on this clone: The DNA is omitted, as the CDR3 cannot be located on it reliably, and the CDR3 follows TCRdb's listing. The chain's CDR3 is CASSKVGTGASGNTIYF. This sequence joins TRBV21-1 and TRBJ1-3; the tabulated D call, TRBD1, remains unverified against the DNA. TRBV21-1 is listed as a pseudogene. The CDR3 length is 17 residues, termini included.

V and J are TRBV30 and TRBJ2-7; 12 bases are shared with TRBD2. Germline V CDR1 and CDR2: GTSNPN, SVGIG (reference sequence). The CDR3 length is 14 residues. V trimming: 2 bases; J trimming: 5 bases; junction bases outside the gene matches: 4. The CDR3: CAWSTTSGSNEQYF. CDR3 DNA sequence: TGTGCCTGGAGTACGACTAGCGGGAGCAACGAGCAGTACTTC.

The genes are TRBV2 and TRBJ1-2; D unclear. The CDR3 loop spans 13 amino acids. Germline CDR1 and CDR2: SNHLY and FYNNEI. V shed 4 bases and J shed 4 bases, with 10 bases lying between them. The CDR3 here is CASSAGEGYGYTF. CDR3 sequence (DNA): TGTGCCAGCAGTGCGGGTGAAGGCTATGGCTACACCTTC.

The chain links TRBV19 to TRBJ1-1; no clear D gene. This CDR3 spans 12 amino acids. Germline-derived CDR1 and CDR2 are LNHDA and SQIVND (reference sequence). With 10 bases removed from V and 4 bases from J, the gap between germline ends came to 13 bases. The DNA of the CDR3 is TGTGCCACGGACCGCGTAGGCACTGAAGCTTTCTTT. As protein: CATDRVGTEAFF.

This chain joins TRBV7-9 and TRBJ1-4, with TRBD1 matching 10 bases. Trimming removed 4 bases from V and 6 bases from J; junction bases left unmatched: 5. Germline loops: CDR1 SEHNR, CDR2 FQNEAQ (reference sequence). The CDR3 totals 15 residues. Here the CDR3 reads CASSSPGTGDEKLFF. The CDR3 DNA sequence: TGTGCCAGCAGCTCCCCCGGGACAGGGGATGAAAAACTGTTTTTT.